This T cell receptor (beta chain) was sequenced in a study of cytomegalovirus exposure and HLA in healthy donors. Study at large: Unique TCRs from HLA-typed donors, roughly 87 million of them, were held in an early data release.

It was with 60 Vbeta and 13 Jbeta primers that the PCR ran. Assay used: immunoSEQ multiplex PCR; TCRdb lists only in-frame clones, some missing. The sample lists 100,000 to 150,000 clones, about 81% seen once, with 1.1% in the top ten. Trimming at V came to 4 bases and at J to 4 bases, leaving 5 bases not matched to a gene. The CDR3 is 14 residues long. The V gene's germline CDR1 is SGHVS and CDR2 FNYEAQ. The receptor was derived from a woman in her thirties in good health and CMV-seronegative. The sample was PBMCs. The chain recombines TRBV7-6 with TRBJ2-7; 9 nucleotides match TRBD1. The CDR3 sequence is CASSSWTGEYEQYF. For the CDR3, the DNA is TGTGCCAGCAGCTCCTGGACAGGGGAATACGAGCAGTACTTC.